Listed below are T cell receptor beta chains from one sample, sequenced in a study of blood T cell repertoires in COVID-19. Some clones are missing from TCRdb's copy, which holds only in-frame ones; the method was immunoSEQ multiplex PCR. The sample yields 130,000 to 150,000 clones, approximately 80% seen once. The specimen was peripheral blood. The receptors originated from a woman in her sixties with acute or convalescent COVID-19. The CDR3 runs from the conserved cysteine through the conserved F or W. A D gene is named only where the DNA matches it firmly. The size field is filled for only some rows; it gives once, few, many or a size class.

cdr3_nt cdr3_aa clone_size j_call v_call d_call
TGTGCCAGTAGTATGGAGCTAGCGGGAGTTCGGAATGAGCAGTTCTTC CASSMELAGVRNEQFF few TRBJ2-1 TRBV19 TRBD2
TGTGCCAGCTCACAAACAGCGGGGCCCTTCTCCTACGAGCAGTACTTC CASSQTAGPFSYEQYF few TRBJ2-7 TRBV18 TRBD2
TGCAGCGTTGAAGTCACCGGGACAGGGATTGGGGAGCTGTTTTTT CSVEVTGTGIGELFF - TRBJ2-2 TRBV29-1 TRBD1
TGTGCCTGGAGCTCCTCAGCGGGAGTCCCCTACGAGCAGTACTTC CAWSSSAGVPYEQYF - TRBJ2-7 TRBV30 TRBD2
TGTGCCAGCAGTAGGGACACTGGAAACACCATATATTTT CASSRDTGNTIYF - TRBJ1-3 TRBV2 -
TGTGCCAGCAGCCTGGCGGGCACCGGCGCGAATGGCTACACCTTC CASSLAGTGANGYTF - TRBJ1-2 TRBV14 -
TGTGCCAGCAGCCCAACTAGCGGAACCTACAATGAGCAGTTCTTC CASSPTSGTYNEQFF - TRBJ2-1 TRBV7-9 TRBD2
TGTGCCCGGAGGTCGGAGGGAAACTATGGCTACACCTTC CARRSEGNYGYTF - TRBJ1-2 TRBV30 -
TGCGCCAGCAGCTGGGGGATCGGGGGAGAAAAACTGTTTTTT CASSWGIGGEKLFF - TRBJ1-4 TRBV5-1 -
TGTGCCAGCAGTGGACTAGCGGCCAGCTCAATTCTAGCCAAAAACATTCAGTACTTC CASSGLAASSILAKNIQYF - TRBJ2-4 TRBV11-2 TRBD2
TGTGCCACCAGCAGAGATCTGGGGGCCTCTAACTATGGCTACACCTTC CATSRDLGASNYGYTF - TRBJ1-2 TRBV15 -
TGTGCCTGGAGTGACCCCAGGAAGACCACAGATACGCAGTATTTT CAWSDPRKTTDTQYF - TRBJ2-3 TRBV30 -
TGTGCCAGCAAGGATGGGGCCAACACCGGGGAGCTGTTTTTT CASKDGANTGELFF - TRBJ2-2 TRBV9 -
TGTGCCAGCAGCCAAAGACAGGTGCAGAGCTCCTATAATTCACCCCTCCACTTT CASSQRQVQSSYNSPLHF - TRBJ1-6 TRBV7-8 -
TGTGCCAGCAGTGAAGTCAACCAGTCAGGGGAGCAGTTCTTC CASSEVNQSGEQFF - TRBJ2-1 TRBV2 -
TGTGCCAGCAGCCCGGGGATTGAGCAGTTCTTC CASSPGIEQFF - TRBJ2-1 TRBV12-3/TRBV12-4 -
TGTGCCAGCAGTTACGCGGACGGGGGGGAAGCTTTCTTT CASSYADGGEAFF - TRBJ1-1 TRBV6-6 -
TGTGCCAGCGGAGCCTCGGAGCTGTTTTTT CASGASELFF - TRBJ2-2 TRBV28 -
TGTGCCAGCAGCGTAGAAGGGGGAGGGCCCCCGAACACCGGGGAGCTGTTTTTT CASSVEGGGPPNTGELFF - TRBJ2-2 TRBV9 -
TGTGCCAGTAGCTTCACGGGGTCCTCCTACGAGCAGTACTTC CASSFTGSSYEQYF - TRBJ2-7 TRBV19 -
TGCAGTGCTAGATTTTCAGGGGGCACCTTC CSARFSGGTF - TRBJ1-2 TRBV20-1 TRBD1
TGCAGTGCTAGGGGACAGGGGGGCTACACCTTC CSARGQGGYTF - TRBJ1-2 TRBV20-1 TRBD1
TGCAGTGCTAGTTTAGACAGGGGGGCTTACAATGAGCAGTTCTTC CSASLDRGAYNEQFF - TRBJ2-1 TRBV20-1 TRBD1
TGTGCCAGCAGCGTAGGAGGTATAACTAATGAAAAACTGTTTTTT CASSVGGITNEKLFF few TRBJ1-4 TRBV7-8 -
TGTGCCAGCAGCCAAGTTGGGAGCTCCTACAATGAGCAGTTCTTC CASSQVGSSYNEQFF - TRBJ2-1 TRBV4-2 -
TGTGCCAGTAGGGACAGGGGTAGCTCCTACGAGCAGTACTTC CASRDRGSSYEQYF - TRBJ2-7 TRBV6-5 TRBD1
TGTGCCAGCAGGGGAACAGGCTATGGCTACACCTTC CASRGTGYGYTF - TRBJ1-2 TRBV2 -
TGTGCCAGCAGTGACCGGAGGGCCGGGGCCAAAAACATTCAGTACTTC CASSDRRAGAKNIQYF - TRBJ2-4 TRBV6-1 -
TGTGCCAGCAGCTTAGATGTCGGCGAGGCCTACAATGAGCAGTTCTTC CASSLDVGEAYNEQFF - TRBJ2-1 TRBV7-2 -
TGCGCCAGCAGCCAAGTTGCAGGGGGCCTTGGCAATCAGCCCCAGCATTTT CASSQVAGGLGNQPQHF - TRBJ1-5 TRBV4-1 TRBD1
TGTGCCAGCTCACCGCCGTTGCGTAGCGGGAGGGGCAATGAGCAGTTCTTC CASSPPLRSGRGNEQFF - TRBJ2-1 TRBV18 TRBD2
TGTGCCAGCAGCGCCACCGGGACTAGGTCGCGCTTC CASSATGTRSRF - TRBJ2-7 TRBV11-2 TRBD2
TGTGCCAGCAGCTTAATTACTACCGGGGACGAGCAGTACTTC CASSLITTGDEQYF - TRBJ2-7 TRBV7-9 -
TGTGCCTGGATTCGTGGGGCAGGGCGAACTGAAGCTTTCTTT CAWIRGAGRTEAFF - TRBJ1-1 TRBV30 -
TGCAGCGTTGACGGGGGGAAGGCTTCCTATGGCTACACCTTC CSVDGGKASYGYTF - TRBJ1-2 TRBV29-1 -
TGCGCCAGCAGTGCCAGAGGGATCAATGAGCAGTTCTTC CASSARGINEQFF - TRBJ2-1 TRBV10-1 -
TGTGCCAGCAGTTTTATACAGGGCTATGGCTACACCTTC CASSFIQGYGYTF - TRBJ1-2 TRBV28 -
TGTGCCTGGAGACGGACAGGCTGGGGCTACACCTTC CAWRRTGWGYTF - TRBJ1-2 TRBV30 TRBD1
TGTGCCAGCACACCCCGAGAAAGCTCCTACAATGAGCAGTTCTTC CASTPRESSYNEQFF - TRBJ2-1 TRBV28 -
TGTGCCACCAGCCAGGGTGGACAAGACTACGAGCAGTACTTC CATSQGGQDYEQYF - TRBJ2-7 TRBV15 -
TGTGCCAGCAGCACTGGACAGGGGGCTGAGGAGCAGTTCTTC CASSTGQGAEEQFF - TRBJ2-1 TRBV5-6 TRBD1
TGCAGCCTAGGGGGCATGAACACTGAAGCTTTCTTT CSLGGMNTEAFF - TRBJ1-1 TRBV29-1 TRBD1
TGTGCCTGGAGTGGAGTGGGGCTGTGGGAGACCCAGTACTTC CAWSGVGLWETQYF - TRBJ2-5 TRBV30 -
TGTGCCAGCAGCTCGACCGGGACATCAGTTTACGAGCAGTACTTC CASSSTGTSVYEQYF - TRBJ2-7 TRBV6-5 -
TGTGCCAGTGCGCGGGGGAAAGCTTTCTTT CASARGKAFF - TRBJ1-1 TRBV2 -
TGTGCCAGCAGCTCTCAGGTTCTAGCCAAAAACATTCAGTACTTC CASSSQVLAKNIQYF - TRBJ2-4 TRBV7-9 -
TGTGCCAGCAGGGGGACAGGCCGGGCGCTCGGGGAGCAGTACTTC CASRGTGRALGEQYF - TRBJ2-7 TRBV6-5 TRBD1
TGTGCCAGCAGCGGACCGACAGGGGGGTACACTGAAGCTTTCTTT CASSGPTGGYTEAFF - TRBJ1-1 TRBV5-4 TRBD1
TGTGCCAGCAGTTCCCAGGTAACTGAAGCTTTCTTT CASSSQVTEAFF - TRBJ1-1 TRBV28 -